The 3 T cell receptor beta chains in this list originate from one sample, sequenced in a study of blood T cell repertoires in COVID-19. TCRdb keeps only in-frame clones here, not all; method: immunoSEQ multiplex PCR. The sample includes roughly 250,000 clones, more than 80% of them seen just once. The specimen sequenced was PBMCs or T cells enriched from blood (not recorded which). The receptors stem from a man aged 45-60 years who had been exposed to COVID-19.

This clone was detected once. The V call is TRBV11-3, the J call TRBJ2-2, with 7 bases fitting TRBD1. Germline V gene sequence: CDR1 SGHNT, CDR2 YENEEA. Trimming removed 4 bases from V and 9 bases from J; junction bases left unmatched: 5. The CDR3 is made up of 13 amino acids. DNA of the CDR3: TGTGCCAGCAGCTCCAACAGGGGAAGGGAGCTGTTTTTT. Its translation: CASSSNRGRELFF.

This chain joins TRBV27 and TRBJ1-5; D not resolved. Germline V lookup: CDR1 MNHEY, CDR2 SMNVEV (reference sequence). Trimming took 6 bases from V and 5 from J, leaving 11 bases between them. This CDR3 has 13 amino acids. The CDR3 DNA reads as TGTGCCAGCAGGGAGGTGGGTTATCAGCCCCAGCATTTT. Its protein product is CASREVGYQPQHF.

This clone was observed a handful of times. The chain joins TRBV10-2 to TRBJ1-2; no clear D. The length of the CDR3 is 15 residues. Trimming stripped 0 bases from V and 3 bases from J, with 11 bases between. From germline, CDR1 is WSHSY and CDR2 SAAADI. CDR3 protein: CASSESKTGDYGYTF. CDR3 DNA sequence: TGCGCCAGCAGTGAGTCTAAAACGGGAGACTATGGCTACACCTTC.